This passage covers 5 T cell receptor beta chains from one sample sequenced in a study of blood T cell repertoires in COVID-19. Only in-frame clones appear in the TCRdb table, and some are missing; sequencing was by immunoSEQ multiplex PCR. The table records roughly 250,000 clones, 88% of them present only once. The sequencing input was peripheral blood. These receptor sequences come from a man in his 60s who had recovered from COVID-19.

This clone has more than one count but fewer than ten. Other DNA sequences of this sample code for an identical CDR3. The CDR3 region has the DNA TGCGCCAGCAGCCTAGGACAGGGTGGCACTGAAGCTTTCTTT. Amino acids: CASSLGQGGTEAFF. J is TRBJ1-1 and V is TRBV5-1, with 8 bases fitting TRBD1. V lost 4 bases to trimming and J lost 4 bases; unmatched junction nucleotides: 6. Germline assignment: CDR1 SGHRS and CDR2 YFSETQ. CDR3 length: 14 residues.

This clone was recorded only once. The gene calls are TRBV7-3 and TRBJ2-6; TRBD1 is a possible D gene (5 bases). V lost 5 bases and J lost 0, with 5 bases in between. The CDR3 is 14 amino acids. Germline V lookup: CDR1 SGHTA, CDR2 FQGTGA. In nucleotides, the CDR3 is TGTGCCAGCAGCAGGGGCTCTGGGGCCAACGTCCTGACTTTC. Residues: CASSRGSGANVLTF.

V is TRBV4-1 and J is TRBJ1-5; D ambiguous. Trimming left V 3 bases short and J 6 bases short, with 12 bases between. The CDR3 runs to 14 residues. The germline CDR1 and CDR2 sequences are MGHRA and YSYEKL. CDR3 DNA sequence: TGCGCCAGCAGCCATTTGGGCGAGGGTCAGCCCCAGCATTTT. It specifies CASSHLGEGQPQHF.

The CDR3 region is CASKRAGPSSGNTIYF. The CDR3 DNA is TGTGCCAGCAAAAGGGCAGGGCCTAGCTCTGGAAACACCATATATTTT. The chain combines TRBV7-8 with TRBJ1-3; TRBD1 might be the D (5 bases). The germline gives CDR1 SGHVS, CDR2 FQNEAQ. CDR3 length: 16 residues. Trimming removed 7 bases from V and 0 bases from J, with 16 bases in between.

The chain carries TRBV14 and TRBJ2-3; D is unresolved. The V gene's germline CDR1 is SGHDN and CDR2 FVKESK. CDR3 length: 19 residues. V lost 1 base to trimming and J lost 2 bases, with 22 bases between them. CDR3 residues: CASSQGKRIGRKNTDTQYF. CDR3 bases: TGTGCCAGCAGCCAAGGGAAGAGGATAGGCCGGAAAAACACAGATACGCAGTATTTT.